One T cell receptor beta chain is described in this entry. The table lists this clonotype with many counts. This receptor's antigen is unknown. Base-call qualities are not available, and no considerably larger clone is one nucleotide away. CDR1 and CDR2 are drawn from the germline V gene (reference sequence): LNHNV, YYDKDF. From the cysteine through the phenylalanine, the CDR3 covers 15 amino acids. Just CDR3 DNA is preserved here, 45 bases in frame from base 1. Deletion took 1 base off V and 3 bases off J, with a span of 12 bases between the germline ends. Donors were a few dozen systemically healthy Caucasian individuals from Russia aged roughly 6 to 90 years. About 10 milliliters of peripheral blood were collected from each donor into EDTA-treated Vacutainer tubes. Ficoll-Paque density-gradient centrifugation was used to isolate PBMCs, with at least 7 million per sample. Total RNA, at least 6 micrograms per sample, was extracted from PBMCs with Trizol reagent. The percentages of naive CD45RAhigh/CD27high T cells were determined by flow cytometry on a PBMC aliquot from every donor.

Receptor libraries were prepared by 5' RACE. Sequenced on an Illumina HiSeq 2500. The second PCR ran for about 7 to 11 cycles and used a J-beta primer mix along with a sample-barcoded 5' primer. Each TCR beta cDNA molecule received a unique molecular identifier from a template-switch 5' adaptor carrying 12 random nucleotides. Each sample yielded at least 2.5 million CDR3-containing paired-end reads. The Mint cDNA synthesis kit, primed by a TRBC-specific oligonucleotide, was used to synthesize first-strand cDNA from all RNA. All cDNA was treated with uracil-DNA glycosylase and then went through a first 18-cycle PCR with the universal primers M1SS and BC2_uni_R. The original methods were these. For normalization, 1 million high-quality reads were randomly selected from each sample, with every read carrying a distinct molecular identifier. Instead of being binned into consensus sequences, reads with shared molecular identifiers were discarded. MiTCR, set to a Q25 quality threshold and the strictest error-elimination algorithm, was used for CDR3 identification, clonotype clustering and error correction. Lower-bound total TCR beta diversity was estimated with a nonparametric unseen species model using Euler transformation. Using fastp at Q25 and MiXCR, TCRdb reprocessed the public reads and kept productive beta chains. Each record represents a unique CDR3 protein, reported with the most common genes and DNA among its rows. The authors' filters were not applied to this entry. The sample table shows about 1.7 million distinct CDR3 sequences, and 25% to 30% are seen once. 7.7% of the sample is held by the ten biggest clonotypes.

The data were taken from a study of blood T cells in healthy people across ages (dated by TCRdb to between 2015 and 2017). As for the study more broadly: In model experiments, template switching captured roughly one uniquely barcoded TCR beta cDNA molecule for every two T cells. To track age-related changes in TCR beta repertoire diversity, the study relied on deep sequencing normalized with unique cDNA molecular identifiers. The donors were split into four age groups: young (average 16 years), middle-aged (39), aged (roughly 60) and long-lived (roughly 80). To avoid experimental bias, donors of different ages were randomly spread across the sequencing lanes. The study analyzed two additional independent replicas of 1 million unique cDNA reads from the same blood draw for two donors, one aged 18 to 29 and one aged 80 or older.

Overall study results and their limits: A strong correlation was found between observed TCR beta diversity and the percentage of naive T cells measured by flow cytometry. Because donor CMV infection status was unknown, age-related changes in expanded clonotypes were potentially confounded. Estimates of total diversity based on one million sequenced T cells were regarded as lower bounds and as underestimates. Compared with the aged group, the long-lived group had more naive CD4+ T cells, fewer expanded clones and increased TCR diversity, suggesting age selection. Because profiling used bulk unsorted PBMCs, naive and antigen-experienced compartments could not be compared conclusively. Observed TCR beta diversity per million T cells fell roughly linearly with age, and a significant reduction was already apparent by age about 36.

The receptor was derived from a woman aged 25-40 years in good health. Sample: blood. The chain links TRBV15 with TRBJ1-2; TRBD1 is a possible D gene, resting on 5 matching bases. In nucleotide form, the sequence is TGTGCCACCAGCAGAGCAGGGCCGGGGGACTATGGCTACACCTTC. The translation is CATSRAGPGDYGYTF.